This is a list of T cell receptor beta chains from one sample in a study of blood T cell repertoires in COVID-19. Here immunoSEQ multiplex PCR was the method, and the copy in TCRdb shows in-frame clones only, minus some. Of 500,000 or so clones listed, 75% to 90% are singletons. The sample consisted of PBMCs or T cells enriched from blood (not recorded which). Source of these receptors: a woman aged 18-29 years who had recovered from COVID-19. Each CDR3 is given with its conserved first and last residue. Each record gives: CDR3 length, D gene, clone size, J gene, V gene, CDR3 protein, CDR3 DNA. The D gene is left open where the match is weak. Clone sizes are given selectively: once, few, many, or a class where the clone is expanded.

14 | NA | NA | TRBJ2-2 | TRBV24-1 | CATSDFAGGGELFF | TGTGCCACCAGTGATTTTGCTGGAGGCGGGGAGCTGTTTTTT
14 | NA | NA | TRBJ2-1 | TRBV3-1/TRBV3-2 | CASSQDSEGREQFF | TGTGCCAGCAGCCAAGATTCGGAGGGACGCGAGCAGTTCTTC
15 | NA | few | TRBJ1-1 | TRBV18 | CASSPRSGGSTEAFF | TGTGCCAGCTCACCACGTTCGGGGGGGAGCACTGAAGCTTTCTTT
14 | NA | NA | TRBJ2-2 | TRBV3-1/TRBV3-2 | CASSQATVAGELFF | TGTGCCAGCAGCCAGGCCACAGTGGCCGGGGAGCTGTTTTTT
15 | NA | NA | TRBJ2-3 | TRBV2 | CASLFDGGSTDTQYF | TGTGCCAGCCTTTTCGACGGGGGAAGCACAGATACGCAGTATTTT
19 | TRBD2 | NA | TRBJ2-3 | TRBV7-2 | CASSLASGGTAPPPDTQYF | TGTGCCAGCAGCTTAGCTAGCGGGGGCACCGCTCCCCCCCCGGATACGCAGTATTTT
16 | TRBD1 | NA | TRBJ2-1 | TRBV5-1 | CASSLVSGQGGNEQFF | TGCGCCAGCAGCTTGGTTTCGGGACAGGGAGGGAATGAGCAGTTCTTC
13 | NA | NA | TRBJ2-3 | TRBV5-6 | CASSFGRGDTQYF | TGTGCCAGCAGCTTCGGGCGGGGAGATACGCAGTATTTT
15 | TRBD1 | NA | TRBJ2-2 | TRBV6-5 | CASSPGTGNTGELFF | TGTGCCAGCAGTCCCGGGACAGGGAACACCGGGGAGCTGTTTTTT
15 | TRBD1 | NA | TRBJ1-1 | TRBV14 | CASSHWTGANTEAFF | TGTGCCAGCAGCCACTGGACAGGAGCGAACACTGAAGCTTTCTTT
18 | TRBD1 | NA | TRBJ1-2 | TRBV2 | CASTGRGTGRVTNYGYTF | TGTGCCAGCACCGGTCGAGGGACAGGCAGGGTGACCAACTATGGCTACACCTTC
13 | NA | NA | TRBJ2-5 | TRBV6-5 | CASSYLAEETQYF | TGTGCCAGCAGTTACTTAGCGGAAGAGACCCAGTACTTC
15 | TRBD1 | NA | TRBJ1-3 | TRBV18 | CASSLGTATGNTIYF | TGTGCCAGCTCGCTCGGGACAGCTACTGGAAACACCATATATTTT
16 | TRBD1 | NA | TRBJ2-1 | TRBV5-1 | CASSNAGQDNYNEQFF | TGCGCCAGCAGCAATGCCGGACAGGACAACTACAATGAGCAGTTCTTC
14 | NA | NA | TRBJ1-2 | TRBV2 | CASSPGFLGYGYTF | TGTGCCAGCTCCCCGGGGTTTCTCGGCTATGGCTACACCTTC
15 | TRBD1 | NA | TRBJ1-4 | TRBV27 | CASSWGTGINEKLFF | TGTGCCAGCAGTTGGGGGACAGGTATTAATGAAAAACTGTTTTTT
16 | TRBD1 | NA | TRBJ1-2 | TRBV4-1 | CASSRTGGEANYGYTF | TGCGCCAGCAGCCGGACAGGGGGGGAAGCTAACTATGGCTACACCTTC
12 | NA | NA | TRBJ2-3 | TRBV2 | CASSEGGQTQYF | TGTGCCAGCAGTGAAGGAGGACAGACCCAGTATTTT
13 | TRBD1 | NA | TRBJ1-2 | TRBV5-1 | CASSLDRVYGYTF | TGCGCCAGCAGTCTGGACAGGGTCTATGGCTACACCTTC
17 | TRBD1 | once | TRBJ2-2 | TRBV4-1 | CASSQDPRGRRTGELFF | TGCGCCAGCAGCCAAGATCCCAGGGGGCGACGGACCGGGGAGCTGTTTTTT
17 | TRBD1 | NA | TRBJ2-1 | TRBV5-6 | CASSPEGGPPGNNEQFF | TGTGCCAGCAGCCCCGAAGGGGGCCCCCCGGGAAACAATGAGCAGTTCTTC
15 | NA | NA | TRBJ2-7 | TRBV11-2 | CASSLFGGASGEQYF | TGTGCCAGCAGCTTATTTGGAGGGGCGTCGGGCGAGCAGTACTTC
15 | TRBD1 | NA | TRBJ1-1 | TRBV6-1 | CASSDLQGGSTEAFF | TGTGCCAGCAGTGACCTACAGGGGGGGAGCACTGAAGCTTTCTTT
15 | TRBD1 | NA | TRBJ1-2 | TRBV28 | CASSLSPRQGYGYTF | TGTGCCAGCAGTTTATCCCCGAGACAGGGGTATGGCTACACCTTC
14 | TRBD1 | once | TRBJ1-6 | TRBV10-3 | CAISADRENSPLHF | TGTGCCATCAGTGCCGACAGGGAAAATTCACCCCTCCACTTT
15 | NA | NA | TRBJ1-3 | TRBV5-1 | CASSSDSSSGNTIYF | TGCGCCAGCAGCTCGGACAGTAGCTCTGGAAACACCATATATTTT
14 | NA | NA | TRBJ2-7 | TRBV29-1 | CSVFSGPPNYEQYF | TGCAGCGTTTTCTCAGGCCCTCCTAACTACGAGCAGTACTTC
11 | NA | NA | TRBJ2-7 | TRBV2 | CASSEAREQYF | TGTGCCAGCAGTGAAGCGAGAGAGCAGTACTTC
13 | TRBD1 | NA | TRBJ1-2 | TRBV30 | CAWRRTGTYGYTF | TGTGCCTGGAGGAGGACAGGGACCTATGGCTACACCTTC
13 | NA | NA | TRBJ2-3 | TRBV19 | CASSTVVSDTQYF | TGTGCCAGTAGTACGGTCGTCTCCGATACGCAGTATTTT
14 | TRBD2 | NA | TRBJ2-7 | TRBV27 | CASRRGGLRDEQYF | TGTGCCAGCAGGCGGGGGGGCCTCCGCGACGAGCAGTACTTC
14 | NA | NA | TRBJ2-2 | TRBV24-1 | CATSAPQGTGELFF | TGTGCCACCAGTGCCCCCCAGGGAACCGGGGAGCTGTTTTTT
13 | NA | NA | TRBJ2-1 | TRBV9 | CASSVNSGSRQFF | TGTGCCAGCAGCGTGAACTCAGGGTCCCGGCAGTTCTTC